The entry below gives a single TCR beta chain sequence along with its context. This sample was included in a study of blood T cells in healthy people across ages. The V and J ends lost 5 bases and 2 bases respectively, with 16 bases between them. Germline-derived CDR1 and CDR2 are SGHTA and FQGNSA. The CDR3 length is 15 residues. The authors ran a second PCR of 7 to 11 cycles using a sample-barcoded 5' primer and a J-beta primer mix. MiXCR was run by TCRdb on the 5' RACE reads, yielding one entry per CDR3 protein. This table has hundreds of thousands of distinct CDR3 sequences, approximately 49% appearing once.

V is TRBV7-2 and J is TRBJ2-7; the D call may be TRBD1 or TRBD2 (7 bases each). The sequence came from a woman aged 55-69 years in good health. The sequencing sample was made of blood. This CDR3 is CASSPRGGTPYEQYF. The CDR3 DNA follows: TGTGCCAGCAGCCCCAGGGGGGGGACACCCTACGAGCAGTACTTC.